Listed below are T cell receptor beta chains from one sample, sequenced in a study of blood T cells in healthy people across ages. TCRdb reanalysed the 5' RACE reads using MiXCR and keeps one entry per CDR3 protein. The sample contains about a million distinct CDR3 sequences, 45% to 60% of which appear only once. Material: blood. The receptor set was obtained from a woman between 55 and 75 years old in good health. Each CDR3 is given with its conserved first and last residue. Each record gives: D gene, V gene, clone size, J gene, CDR3 DNA, CDR3 protein. D genes are given only for firm matches. Expanded clones are given a class, and other clones once, few, many or no size at all.

d_call: NA; v_call: TRBV11-3; clone_size: NA; j_call: TRBJ2-1; cdr3_nt: TGTGCCAGCAGCTTAGATCATGTATTTACGACGGTGTATGAGCAGTTCTTC; cdr3_aa: CASSLDHVFTTVYEQFF
d_call: NA; v_call: TRBV3-1; clone_size: NA; j_call: TRBJ2-1; cdr3_nt: TGTGCCAGCAGCCCCCGGCGGGTTGTCTATGAGCAGTTCTTC; cdr3_aa: CASSPRRVVYEQFF
d_call: NA; v_call: TRBV24-1; clone_size: NA; j_call: TRBJ2-2; cdr3_nt: TGTGCCACCAGTTCCGCGGGACAGTCCTCCGGGGAGCTGTTTTTT; cdr3_aa: CATSSAGQSSGELFF
d_call: NA; v_call: TRBV12-3/TRBV12-4; clone_size: NA; j_call: TRBJ2-3; cdr3_nt: TGTGCCAGCAAGAGAGCAGGTACGCAGTATTTT; cdr3_aa: CASKRAGTQYF
d_call: TRBD2; v_call: TRBV20-1; clone_size: NA; j_call: TRBJ2-1; cdr3_nt: TGCAGTGCTAGACAGACTAGCGGGGGGTACAATGAGCAGTTCTTC; cdr3_aa: CSARQTSGGYNEQFF
d_call: TRBD2; v_call: TRBV20-1; clone_size: NA; j_call: TRBJ2-3; cdr3_nt: TGCAGTGCCCCCCCTGTAGTAGCGGGAGTAGGAGCAGCTACGCAGTATTTT; cdr3_aa: CSAPPVVAGVGAATQYF
d_call: NA; v_call: TRBV15; clone_size: NA; j_call: TRBJ2-1; cdr3_nt: TGTGCCACCAGCAGCCCTTACGGGGGCCCCTACAATGAGCAGTTCTTC; cdr3_aa: CATSSPYGGPYNEQFF
d_call: TRBD2; v_call: TRBV20-1; clone_size: NA; j_call: TRBJ2-5; cdr3_nt: TGCAGTGCTAGAGTGGGGGGGACTAGCGGGAGTAACGAGGAGCAGTACTTC; cdr3_aa: CSARVGGTSGSNEEQYF
d_call: NA; v_call: TRBV20-1; clone_size: NA; j_call: TRBJ1-1; cdr3_nt: TGCAGTGCTAAGGGACGGTGGAACACTGAAGCTTTCTTT; cdr3_aa: CSAKGRWNTEAFF
d_call: TRBD2; v_call: TRBV29-1; clone_size: many; j_call: TRBJ2-3; cdr3_nt: TGCAGCTTAGCGGGGCCCCTCACAGATACGCAGTATTTT; cdr3_aa: CSLAGPLTDTQYF
d_call: NA; v_call: TRBV11-1; clone_size: NA; j_call: TRBJ2-1; cdr3_nt: TGTGCCAGCAGCAGACCCCCCGGACCCACGGGGTACAATGAGCAGTTCTTC; cdr3_aa: CASSRPPGPTGYNEQFF
d_call: TRBD2; v_call: TRBV27; clone_size: NA; j_call: TRBJ2-1; cdr3_nt: TGTGCCAGCAGTTTAGAAACTAGCGGGAGCGGGTTAAGTAATGAGCAGTTCTTC; cdr3_aa: CASSLETSGSGLSNEQFF
d_call: TRBD2; v_call: TRBV20-1; clone_size: NA; j_call: TRBJ2-7; cdr3_nt: TGCAGTGCTGGGAGGGCCAACGAGCAGTACTTC; cdr3_aa: CSAGRANEQYF
d_call: NA; v_call: TRBV5-1; clone_size: NA; j_call: TRBJ1-4; cdr3_nt: TGCGCCAGCAAAACGCAAACTTCAGACGAAAAACTGTTTTTT; cdr3_aa: CASKTQTSDEKLFF
d_call: TRBD2; v_call: TRBV4-1; clone_size: NA; j_call: TRBJ2-3; cdr3_nt: TGCGCCAGCAGCCGCCAGACTAGCGGGGAGACAGATACGCAGTATTTT; cdr3_aa: CASSRQTSGETDTQYF
d_call: TRBD2; v_call: TRBV4-1; clone_size: NA; j_call: TRBJ2-1; cdr3_nt: TGCGCCAGCAGCCAAGATGCTGTGGGACTACTGGTAGGGGAGCAGTTCTTC; cdr3_aa: CASSQDAVGLLVGEQFF
d_call: NA; v_call: TRBV6-2/TRBV6-3; clone_size: NA; j_call: TRBJ1-1; cdr3_nt: TGTGCCAGCAGTTACCTAGCCCCGAACACTGAAGCTTTCTTT; cdr3_aa: CASSYLAPNTEAFF
d_call: TRBD2; v_call: TRBV9; clone_size: NA; j_call: TRBJ2-7; cdr3_nt: TGTGCCAGCAGCGGTCTCGCGCTAGCGGGAGGCGAGCAGTACTTC; cdr3_aa: CASSGLALAGGEQYF
d_call: TRBD1; v_call: TRBV24-1; clone_size: NA; j_call: TRBJ2-3; cdr3_nt: TGTGCCACCAGTGGCGACAGGGGGCTGGGAGATACGCAGTATTTT; cdr3_aa: CATSGDRGLGDTQYF
d_call: TRBD2; v_call: TRBV29-1; clone_size: few; j_call: TRBJ2-1; cdr3_nt: TGCAGCGTTGTTAGCGGGAACAATGAGCAGTTCTTC; cdr3_aa: CSVVSGNNEQFF
d_call: NA; v_call: TRBV5-1; clone_size: NA; j_call: TRBJ2-7; cdr3_nt: TGCGCCAGCAGCCGGGGCAGCGGAAGAGTCTACGAGCAGTACTTC; cdr3_aa: CASSRGSGRVYEQYF
d_call: TRBD2; v_call: TRBV20-1; clone_size: NA; j_call: TRBJ2-4; cdr3_nt: TGCAGTTCGCCCCTAGCGGGAGTGGAAAACATTCAGTACTTC; cdr3_aa: CSSPLAGVENIQYF
d_call: NA; v_call: TRBV6-5; clone_size: NA; j_call: TRBJ2-5; cdr3_nt: TGTGCCAGCAGTTACGGTTCCGGGGTGGAGGCCCAGTACTTC; cdr3_aa: CASSYGSGVEAQYF
d_call: TRBD2; v_call: TRBV20-1; clone_size: NA; j_call: TRBJ2-3; cdr3_nt: TGCAGTGCTGGAGATGTCGCTAGCGGGAGGACAGATACGCAGTATTTT; cdr3_aa: CSAGDVASGRTDTQYF
d_call: TRBD2; v_call: TRBV10-3; clone_size: NA; j_call: TRBJ2-1; cdr3_nt: TGTGCCATCAGTGAGGTACTAGCGGGAGGTGAGCAGTTCTTC; cdr3_aa: CAISEVLAGGEQFF
d_call: NA; v_call: TRBV20-1; clone_size: NA; j_call: TRBJ2-5; cdr3_nt: TGCAGTTCCGGCCCCAGACCGGAGACCCAGTACTTC; cdr3_aa: CSSGPRPETQYF
d_call: NA; v_call: TRBV4-1; clone_size: few; j_call: TRBJ2-5; cdr3_nt: TGCGCCAGCAGCTCTTTCTCCCTCCCAGAGACCCAGTACTTC; cdr3_aa: CASSSFSLPETQYF
d_call: NA; v_call: TRBV29-1; clone_size: few; j_call: TRBJ2-7; cdr3_nt: TGCAGCGTTGACACGGGCGAGCAGTACTTC; cdr3_aa: CSVDTGEQYF
d_call: TRBD2; v_call: TRBV6-1; clone_size: NA; j_call: TRBJ2-6; cdr3_nt: TGTGCCAGCAGTCCCCGACTAGCGGGGGGCTCTGGGGCCAACGTCCTGACTTTC; cdr3_aa: CASSPRLAGGSGANVLTF
d_call: TRBD1; v_call: TRBV12-3/TRBV12-4; clone_size: NA; j_call: TRBJ2-3; cdr3_nt: TGTGCCAGCAGTTTGGGGGACAGGTCGAGCACAGATACGCAGTATTTT; cdr3_aa: CASSLGDRSSTDTQYF
d_call: NA; v_call: TRBV28; clone_size: NA; j_call: TRBJ1-5; cdr3_nt: TGTGCCAGCAGTGACGGCGGGGATCAGCCCCAGCATTTT; cdr3_aa: CASSDGGDQPQHF
d_call: NA; v_call: TRBV7-2; clone_size: few; j_call: TRBJ1-5; cdr3_nt: TGTGCCAGCAGCTTTTCACCGGATAGCAATCAGCCCCAGCATTTT; cdr3_aa: CASSFSPDSNQPQHF
d_call: TRBD2; v_call: TRBV20-1; clone_size: NA; j_call: TRBJ2-3; cdr3_nt: TGCAGTGCCAAGGGAGCGGGATCGAGAGATACGCAGTATTTT; cdr3_aa: CSAKGAGSRDTQYF
d_call: NA; v_call: TRBV27; clone_size: NA; j_call: TRBJ1-1; cdr3_nt: TGTGCCAGCAGTTTACATCCAGTCAGCAAGAACACTGAAGCTTTCTTT; cdr3_aa: CASSLHPVSKNTEAFF
d_call: NA; v_call: TRBV29-1; clone_size: NA; j_call: TRBJ1-1; cdr3_nt: TGCAGCGTTGAAGAAGGGGGGGACGGTACTGAAGCTTTCTTT; cdr3_aa: CSVEEGGDGTEAFF
d_call: NA; v_call: TRBV19; clone_size: NA; j_call: TRBJ2-3; cdr3_nt: TGTGCCAGTAGCCCCTTAGCGACTAGCACAGATACGCAGTATTTT; cdr3_aa: CASSPLATSTDTQYF
d_call: TRBD2; v_call: TRBV29-1; clone_size: NA; j_call: TRBJ2-7; cdr3_nt: TGCAGCGCCGCCCGGGGAGGGACCTACGAGCAGTACTTC; cdr3_aa: CSAARGGTYEQYF
d_call: NA; v_call: TRBV7-9; clone_size: NA; j_call: TRBJ2-4; cdr3_nt: TGTGCCAGCAGCGAAAGGGGCACGGAGGCCAAAAACACTCAGTACTTC; cdr3_aa: CASSERGTEAKNTQYF
d_call: NA; v_call: TRBV20-1; clone_size: NA; j_call: TRBJ2-1; cdr3_nt: TGCAGTGCTAGTGCGCCGAGCTCCTACAATGAGCAGTTCTTC; cdr3_aa: CSASAPSSYNEQFF
d_call: NA; v_call: TRBV9; clone_size: NA; j_call: TRBJ2-5; cdr3_nt: TGTGCCAGCAGCGTAGGATTAGGGCAAGGAGAGACCCAGTACTTC; cdr3_aa: CASSVGLGQGETQYF
d_call: NA; v_call: TRBV6-6; clone_size: many; j_call: TRBJ2-7; cdr3_nt: TGTGCCAGCAGCTCACAGGGTTCCTACGAGCAGTACTTC; cdr3_aa: CASSSQGSYEQYF
d_call: NA; v_call: TRBV11-2; clone_size: NA; j_call: TRBJ2-7; cdr3_nt: TGTGCCAGCAGCTTAGCTGGCGGGAACGACGAGCAGTACTTC; cdr3_aa: CASSLAGGNDEQYF
d_call: NA; v_call: TRBV20-1; clone_size: few; j_call: TRBJ1-2; cdr3_nt: TGCAGTGCTAGTTTCGTAGAGAACGCCCTTTATGGCTACACCTTC; cdr3_aa: CSASFVENALYGYTF
d_call: NA; v_call: TRBV30; clone_size: once; j_call: TRBJ2-7; cdr3_nt: TGTGCCTGGACCCATCTCGGGTCAGGGAGCTACGAGCAGTACTTC; cdr3_aa: CAWTHLGSGSYEQYF
d_call: NA; v_call: TRBV7-2; clone_size: NA; j_call: TRBJ2-5; cdr3_nt: TGTGCCAGCAGCCCCACGACGTACCAAGAGACCCAGTACTTC; cdr3_aa: CASSPTTYQETQYF
d_call: NA; v_call: TRBV19; clone_size: NA; j_call: TRBJ2-7; cdr3_nt: TGTGCCAGTAGTAATCGTCCTCACCCCAGTTACGAGCAGTACTTC; cdr3_aa: CASSNRPHPSYEQYF
d_call: NA; v_call: TRBV6-5; clone_size: once; j_call: TRBJ2-2; cdr3_nt: TGTGCCAGTGTCCCCGGCACCGGGGAGCTGTTTTTT; cdr3_aa: CASVPGTGELFF
d_call: NA; v_call: TRBV6-1; clone_size: NA; j_call: TRBJ2-1; cdr3_nt: TGTGCCAGCAGTCCAAGCCCCGACAGCGTTTACTACAATGAGCAGTTCTTC; cdr3_aa: CASSPSPDSVYYNEQFF
d_call: NA; v_call: TRBV7-6; clone_size: NA; j_call: TRBJ2-5; cdr3_nt: TGTGCCAGCAGCGCGCAGCCCCGGGGAGAGACCCAGTACTTC; cdr3_aa: CASSAQPRGETQYF
d_call: NA; v_call: TRBV21-1; clone_size: few; j_call: TRBJ2-7; cdr3_nt: TGTGCCAGCAGCAAAGCCTCACCCTACGAGCAGTACTTC; cdr3_aa: CASSKASPYEQYF
d_call: TRBD1; v_call: TRBV7-9; clone_size: few; j_call: TRBJ2-4; cdr3_nt: TGTGCCAGCAGCCCCCCGGCCCGACAGGGCCACAAAAACATTCAGTACTTC; cdr3_aa: CASSPPARQGHKNIQYF
d_call: TRBD2; v_call: TRBV20-1; clone_size: NA; j_call: TRBJ2-1; cdr3_nt: TGCAGTGCTAGGAGGGGACTAGCGGTGTCCTACAATGAGCAGTTCTTC; cdr3_aa: CSARRGLAVSYNEQFF
d_call: NA; v_call: TRBV2; clone_size: NA; j_call: TRBJ1-1; cdr3_nt: TGTGCCAGCGTAGGACATATGAACACTGAAGCTTTCTTT; cdr3_aa: CASVGHMNTEAFF
d_call: TRBD2; v_call: TRBV7-9; clone_size: NA; j_call: TRBJ2-7; cdr3_nt: TGTGCCAGCAGCTCCCCCGGGGGGAGAGTCTACGAGCAGTACTTC; cdr3_aa: CASSSPGGRVYEQYF
d_call: NA; v_call: TRBV27; clone_size: few; j_call: TRBJ1-2; cdr3_nt: TGTGCCAGCAGTTTATTTCCCAGCTATGGCTACACCTTC; cdr3_aa: CASSLFPSYGYTF
d_call: NA; v_call: TRBV3-1; clone_size: NA; j_call: TRBJ2-3; cdr3_nt: TGTGCCAGCAGCCCCATAGGTACAGATACGCAGTATTTT; cdr3_aa: CASSPIGTDTQYF
d_call: NA; v_call: TRBV29-1; clone_size: many; j_call: TRBJ2-4; cdr3_nt: TGCAGCGTGGCTACTCCGAACATTCAGTACTTC; cdr3_aa: CSVATPNIQYF
d_call: NA; v_call: TRBV20-1; clone_size: few; j_call: TRBJ2-3; cdr3_nt: TGCAGTGCTAGAGAGTCTGCAGATACGCAGTATTTT; cdr3_aa: CSARESADTQYF
d_call: NA; v_call: TRBV7-8; clone_size: once; j_call: TRBJ2-7; cdr3_nt: TGTGCCAGCAGCTTGGATCAAGGCGAGCAGTACTTC; cdr3_aa: CASSLDQGEQYF